This T cell receptor beta chain came from a study of shared clonotypes between healthy human individuals. In the case of this clone: The target antigen is unknown.

Study-wide findings and caveats: Only blood samples were collected, and tissue repertoires likely differ.

Germline CDR1 MNHNS, CDR2 SASEGT. The V segment lost 6 bases and the J segment 0 bases; nucleotides outside the gene matches: 1. The CDR3 loop spans 13 amino acids. Only in-frame clones appear in the TCRdb table, and some are missing; sequencing was by immunoSEQ multiplex PCR. This table holds fewer than 3 million clones, 85% to 95% found once. V is TRBV6-1 and J is TRBJ2-7, with TRBD1 matching over 8 bases. The source is a man aged 18 to 30 in good health. Some clones in this sample may be carry-over from other donors' samples. The sequenced material came from naive CD4+ T cells from PBMCs. Subset of the sample: CD45RA+ positively selected. CDR3 sequence: CASSQGASYEQYF. The CDR3 DNA is TGTGCCAGCAGCCAGGGGGCCTCCTACGAGCAGTACTTC.